This TCR beta chain is from a study of beta chain features in type 1 diabetes. Study-level information: Healthy donors and patients showed comparable age, gender and cell yields. Broader study findings: Across all four CD4+ subsets, people with type 1 diabetes showed modestly shorter TCRB CDR3s. In the patient group, naive, central memory and Treg TCRB repertoires seemed more alike than in the healthy donor group. Fewer junction insertions and more nucleotide deletions appeared in type 1 diabetes patients.

One heparinised blood draw, averaging approximately 120 mL, came from each donor. Sequenced material consisted of expressed TCRB transcripts (all of the isolated RNA was reverse transcribed). Profiled with immunoSEQ multiplex PCR; TCRdb holds only in-frame clones, not every one. The sample includes about 14,000 clones, roughly 60% of them seen just once. The V segment lost 5 bases and the J segment 7 bases; nucleotides outside the gene matches: 5. CDR1 MNHEY and CDR2 SMNVEV come from the germline V gene (reference sequence). This CDR3 is built from 14 residues. In its sample, this clone was seen once. The antigen remains unidentified.

The source material was stem cell memory CD4+ T cells from blood. The chain couples TRBV27 to TRBJ1-5, with 10 nucleotides matching TRBD1. The origin of this receptor is a woman in her late teens or twenties with type 1 diabetes. The CDR3 region is CASSPRTGGQPQHF. CDR3 DNA: TGTGCCAGCAGTCCCCGGACAGGGGGACAGCCCCAGCATTTT.